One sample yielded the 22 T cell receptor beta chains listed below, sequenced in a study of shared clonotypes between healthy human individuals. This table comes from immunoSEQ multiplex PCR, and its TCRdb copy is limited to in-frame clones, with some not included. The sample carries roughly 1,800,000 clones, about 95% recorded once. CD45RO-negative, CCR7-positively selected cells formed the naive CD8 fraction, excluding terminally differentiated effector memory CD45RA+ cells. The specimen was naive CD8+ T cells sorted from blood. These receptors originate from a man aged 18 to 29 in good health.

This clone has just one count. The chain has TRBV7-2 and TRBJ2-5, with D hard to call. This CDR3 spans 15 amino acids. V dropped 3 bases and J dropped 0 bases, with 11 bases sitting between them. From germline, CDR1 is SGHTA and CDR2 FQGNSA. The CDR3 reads CASSFVGVHQETQYF. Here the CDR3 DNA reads TGTGCCAGCAGCTTTGTTGGGGTTCACCAAGAGACCCAGTACTTC.

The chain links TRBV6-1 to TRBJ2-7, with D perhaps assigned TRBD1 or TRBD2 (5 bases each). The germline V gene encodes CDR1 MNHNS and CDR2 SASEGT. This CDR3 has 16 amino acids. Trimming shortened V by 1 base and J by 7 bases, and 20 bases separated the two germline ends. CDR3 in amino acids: CASSEDRAGPWGEQYF. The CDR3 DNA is TGTGCCAGCAGTGAAGATCGCGCAGGGCCCTGGGGGGAGCAGTACTTC.

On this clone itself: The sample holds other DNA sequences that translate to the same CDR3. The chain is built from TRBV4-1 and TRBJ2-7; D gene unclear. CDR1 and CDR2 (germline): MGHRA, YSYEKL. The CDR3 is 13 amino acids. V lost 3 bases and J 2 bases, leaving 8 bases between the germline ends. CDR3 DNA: TGCGCCAGCAGCCAGGCCAGCGCCTACGAGCAGTACTTC. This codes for CASSQASAYEQYF.

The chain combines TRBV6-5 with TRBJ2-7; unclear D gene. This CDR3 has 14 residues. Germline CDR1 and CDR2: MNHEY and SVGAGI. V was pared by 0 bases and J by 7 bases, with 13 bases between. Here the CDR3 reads CASSYSGPHGEQYF. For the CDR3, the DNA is TGTGCCAGCAGTTACTCCGGACCCCACGGGGAGCAGTACTTC.

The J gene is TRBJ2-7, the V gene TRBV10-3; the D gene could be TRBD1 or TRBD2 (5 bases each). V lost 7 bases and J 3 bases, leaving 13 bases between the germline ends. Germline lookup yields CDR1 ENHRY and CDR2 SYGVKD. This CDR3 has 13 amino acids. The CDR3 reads CAIKGAGSYEQYF. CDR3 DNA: TGTGCCATCAAAGGGGCAGGGAGCTACGAGCAGTACTTC.

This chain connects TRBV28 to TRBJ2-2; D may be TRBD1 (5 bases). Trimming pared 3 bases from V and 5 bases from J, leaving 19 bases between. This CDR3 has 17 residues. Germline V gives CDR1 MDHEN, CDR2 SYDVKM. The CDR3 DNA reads TGTGCCAGCAGTTTTCTTTTGGGATCAGGGCGGACCGGGGAGCTGTTTTTT. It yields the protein CASSFLLGSGRTGELFF.

CDR3 amino acids: CASSMGISYGYTF. The CDR3 DNA follows: TGTGCCAGCTCAATGGGGATTTCCTATGGCTACACCTTC. The V and J genes are TRBV27 and TRBJ1-2, with no clear D. Germline loops: CDR1 MNHEY, CDR2 SMNVEV (reference sequence). Trimming stripped 8 bases from V and 4 bases from J, with 14 bases between. The CDR3 loop spans 13 amino acids.

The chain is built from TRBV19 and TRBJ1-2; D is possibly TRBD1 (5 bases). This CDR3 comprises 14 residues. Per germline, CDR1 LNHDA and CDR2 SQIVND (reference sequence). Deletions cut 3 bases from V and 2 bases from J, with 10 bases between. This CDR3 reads CASSMSGTNYGYTF. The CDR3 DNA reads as TGTGCCAGTAGTATGTCAGGGACCAACTATGGCTACACCTTC.

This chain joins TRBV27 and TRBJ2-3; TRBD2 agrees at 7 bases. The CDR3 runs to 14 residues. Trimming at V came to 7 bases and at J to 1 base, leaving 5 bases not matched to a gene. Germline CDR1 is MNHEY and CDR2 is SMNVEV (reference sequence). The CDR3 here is CASNALAGTDTQYF. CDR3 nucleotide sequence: TGTGCCAGCAACGCCCTAGCGGGCACAGATACGCAGTATTTT.

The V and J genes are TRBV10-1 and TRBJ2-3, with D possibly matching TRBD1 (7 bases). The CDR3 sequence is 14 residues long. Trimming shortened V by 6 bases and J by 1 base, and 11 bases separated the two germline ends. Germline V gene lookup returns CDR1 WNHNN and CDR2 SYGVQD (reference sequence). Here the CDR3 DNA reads TGCGCCAGCAGCAGGGGGGCGGGCACAGATACGCAGTATTTT. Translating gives CASSRGAGTDTQYF.

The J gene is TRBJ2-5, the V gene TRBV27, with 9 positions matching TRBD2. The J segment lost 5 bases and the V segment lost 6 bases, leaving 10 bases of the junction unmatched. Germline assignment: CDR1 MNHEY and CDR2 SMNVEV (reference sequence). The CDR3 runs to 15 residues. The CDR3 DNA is TGTGCCAGCAGCCGACTTGGCGGGGGGGCGGAGACCCAGTACTTC. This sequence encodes CASSRLGGGAETQYF.

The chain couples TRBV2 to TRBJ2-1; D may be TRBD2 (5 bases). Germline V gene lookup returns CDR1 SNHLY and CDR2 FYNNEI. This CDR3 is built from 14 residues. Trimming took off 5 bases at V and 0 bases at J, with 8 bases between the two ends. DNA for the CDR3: TGTGCCAGCAGTTTACTAGTCTCCTACAATGAGCAGTTCTTC. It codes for CASSLLVSYNEQFF.

The CDR3 region has the DNA TGCGCCAGCAGCCAGTTTCAGGGGAACAATCAGCCCCAGCATTTT. Protein sequence: CASSQFQGNNQPQHF. The chain couples TRBV4-3 to TRBJ1-5; D is possibly TRBD1 (6 bases). V lost 3 bases, J lost 3 bases, and 12 bases lay in between. Germline V gene lookup returns CDR1 LGHNA and CDR2 YSLEER. The CDR3 runs 15 residues.

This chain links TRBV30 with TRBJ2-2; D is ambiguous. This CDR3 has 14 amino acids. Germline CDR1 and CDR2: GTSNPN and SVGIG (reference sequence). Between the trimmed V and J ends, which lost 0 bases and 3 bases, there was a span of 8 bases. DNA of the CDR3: TGTGCCTGGAGTGTGGTGTGGGACACCGGGGAGCTGTTTTTT. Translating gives CAWSVVWDTGELFF.

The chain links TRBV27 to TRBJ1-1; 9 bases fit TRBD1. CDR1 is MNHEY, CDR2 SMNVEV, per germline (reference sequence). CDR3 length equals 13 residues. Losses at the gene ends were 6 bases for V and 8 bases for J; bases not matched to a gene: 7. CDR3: CASSATGTGEAFF. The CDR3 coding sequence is TGTGCCAGCAGCGCAACCGGGACAGGGGAAGCTTTCTTT.

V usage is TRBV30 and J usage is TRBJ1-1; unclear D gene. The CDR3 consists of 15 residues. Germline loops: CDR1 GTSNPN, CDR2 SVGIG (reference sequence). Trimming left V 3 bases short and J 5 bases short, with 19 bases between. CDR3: CAWRDEQSWGTEAFF. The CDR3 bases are TGTGCCTGGAGGGACGAGCAATCATGGGGTACTGAAGCTTTCTTT.

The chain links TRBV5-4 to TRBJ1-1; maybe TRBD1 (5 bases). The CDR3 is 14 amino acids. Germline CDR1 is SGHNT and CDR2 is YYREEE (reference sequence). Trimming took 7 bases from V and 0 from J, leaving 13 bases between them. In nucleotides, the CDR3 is TGTGCCAGCGGATCCCGGGACTTGAACACTGAAGCTTTCTTT. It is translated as CASGSRDLNTEAFF.

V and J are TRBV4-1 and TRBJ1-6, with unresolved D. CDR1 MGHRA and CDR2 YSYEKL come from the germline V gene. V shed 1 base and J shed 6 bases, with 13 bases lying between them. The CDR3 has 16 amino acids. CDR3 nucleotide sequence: TGCGCCAGCAGCCAAGCACCAGGACTGACTAATTCACCCCTCCACTTT. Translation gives CASSQAPGLTNSPLHF.

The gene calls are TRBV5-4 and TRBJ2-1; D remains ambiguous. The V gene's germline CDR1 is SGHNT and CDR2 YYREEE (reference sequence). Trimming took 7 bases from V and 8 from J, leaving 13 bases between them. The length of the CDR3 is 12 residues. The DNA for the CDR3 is TGTGCCAGCCTAAAATCACCCGATGAGCAGTTCTTC. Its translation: CASLKSPDEQFF.

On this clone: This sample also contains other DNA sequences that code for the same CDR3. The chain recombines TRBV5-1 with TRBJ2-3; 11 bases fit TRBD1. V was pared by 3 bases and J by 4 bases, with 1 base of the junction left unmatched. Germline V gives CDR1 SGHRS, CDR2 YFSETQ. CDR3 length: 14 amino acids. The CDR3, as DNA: TGCGCCAGCAGCTCGGGACAGGGGGCAGATACGCAGTATTTT. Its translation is CASSSGQGADTQYF. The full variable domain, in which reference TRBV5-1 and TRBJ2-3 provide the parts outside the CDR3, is KAGVTQTPRYLIKTRGQQVTLSCSPISGHRSVSWYQQTPGQGLQFLFEYFSETQRNKGNFPGRFSGRQFSNSRSEMNVSTLELGDSALYLCASSSGQGADTQYFGPGTRLTVL.

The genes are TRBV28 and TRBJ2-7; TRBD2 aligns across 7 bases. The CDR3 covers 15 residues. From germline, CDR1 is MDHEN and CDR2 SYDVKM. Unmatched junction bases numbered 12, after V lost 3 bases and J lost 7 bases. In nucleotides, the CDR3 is TGTGCCAGCAGTTTTGGGGACTACATCCTCGGGGAGCAGTACTTC. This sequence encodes CASSFGDYILGEQYF. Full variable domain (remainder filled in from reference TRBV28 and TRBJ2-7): DVKVTQSSRYLVKRTGEKVFLECVQDMDHENMFWYRQDPGLGLRLIYFSYDVKMKEKGDIPEGYSVSREKKERFSLILESASTNQTSMYLCASSFGDYILGEQYFGPGTRLTVT.

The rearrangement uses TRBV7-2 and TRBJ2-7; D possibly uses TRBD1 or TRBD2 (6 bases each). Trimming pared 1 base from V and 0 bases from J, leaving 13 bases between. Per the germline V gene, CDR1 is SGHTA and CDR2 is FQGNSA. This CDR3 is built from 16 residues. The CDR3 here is CASSLGGAPSSYEQYF. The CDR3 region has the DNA TGTGCCAGCAGCTTAGGGGGGGCACCTAGCTCCTACGAGCAGTACTTC.